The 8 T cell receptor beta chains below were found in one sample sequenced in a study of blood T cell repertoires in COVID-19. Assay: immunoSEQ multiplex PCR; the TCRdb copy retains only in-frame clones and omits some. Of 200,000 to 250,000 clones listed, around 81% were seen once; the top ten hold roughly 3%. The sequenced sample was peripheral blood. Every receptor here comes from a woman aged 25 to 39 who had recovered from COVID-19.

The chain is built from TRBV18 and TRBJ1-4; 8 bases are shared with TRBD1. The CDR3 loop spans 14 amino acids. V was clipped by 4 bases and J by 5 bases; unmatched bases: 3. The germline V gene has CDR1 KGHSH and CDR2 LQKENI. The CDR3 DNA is TGTGCCAGCTCACGGGACAGGTTAAATGAAAAACTGTTTTTT. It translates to CASSRDRLNEKLFF.

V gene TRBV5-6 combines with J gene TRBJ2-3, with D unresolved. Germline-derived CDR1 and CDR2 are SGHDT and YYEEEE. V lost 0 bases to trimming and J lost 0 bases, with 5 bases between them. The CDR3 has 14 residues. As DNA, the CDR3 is TGTGCCAGCAGCTTGGAGAGGAGCACAGATACGCAGTATTTT. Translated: CASSLERSTDTQYF.

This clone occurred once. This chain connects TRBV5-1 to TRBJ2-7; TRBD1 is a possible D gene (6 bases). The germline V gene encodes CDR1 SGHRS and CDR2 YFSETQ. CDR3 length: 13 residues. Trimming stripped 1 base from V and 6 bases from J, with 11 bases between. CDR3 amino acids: CASSLLQGTEQYF. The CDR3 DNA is TGCGCCAGCAGCTTGTTACAGGGAACCGAGCAGTACTTC.

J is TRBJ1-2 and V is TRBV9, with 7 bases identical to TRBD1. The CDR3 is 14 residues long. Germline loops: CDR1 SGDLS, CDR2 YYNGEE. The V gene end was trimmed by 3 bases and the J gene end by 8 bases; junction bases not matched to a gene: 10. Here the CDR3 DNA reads TGTGCCAGCAGCGCAGAAAACAGGGGCCGGGGCTACACCTTC. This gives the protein CASSAENRGRGYTF.

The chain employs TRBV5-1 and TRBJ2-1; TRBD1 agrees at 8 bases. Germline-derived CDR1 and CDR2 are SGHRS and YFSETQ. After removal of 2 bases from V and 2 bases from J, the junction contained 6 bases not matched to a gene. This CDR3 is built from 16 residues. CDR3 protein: CASSFDRGKAYNEQFF. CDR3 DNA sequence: TGCGCCAGCAGCTTCGACAGGGGAAAGGCCTACAATGAGCAGTTCTTC.

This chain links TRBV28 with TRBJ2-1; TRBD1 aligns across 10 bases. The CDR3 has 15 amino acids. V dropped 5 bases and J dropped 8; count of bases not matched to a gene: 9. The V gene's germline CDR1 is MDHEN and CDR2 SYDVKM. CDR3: CASSTTGGAGDEQFF. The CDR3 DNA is TGTGCCAGCAGTACGACAGGGGGCGCGGGGGATGAGCAGTTCTTC.

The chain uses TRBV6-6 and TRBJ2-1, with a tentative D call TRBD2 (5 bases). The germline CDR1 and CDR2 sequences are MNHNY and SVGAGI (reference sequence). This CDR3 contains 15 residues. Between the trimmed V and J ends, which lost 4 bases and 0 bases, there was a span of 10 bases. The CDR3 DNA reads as TGTGCCAGCAGTTCCAATAGCGACTCCTACAATGAGCAGTTCTTC. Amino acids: CASSSNSDSYNEQFF.

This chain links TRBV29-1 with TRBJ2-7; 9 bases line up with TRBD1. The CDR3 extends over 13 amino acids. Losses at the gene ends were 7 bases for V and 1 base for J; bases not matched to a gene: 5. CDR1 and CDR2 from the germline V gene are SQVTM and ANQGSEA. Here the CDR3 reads CSAGQGLSYEQYF. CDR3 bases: TGCAGCGCTGGACAGGGGCTATCCTACGAGCAGTACTTC.